The 5 T cell receptor beta chains below come from one sample, sequenced in a study of blood T cells in healthy people across ages. A second PCR of 7 to 11 cycles used a sample-barcoded 5' primer and a J-beta primer mix. TCRdb fed the 5' RACE reads into MiXCR, producing one record per CDR3 protein. The profile shows some 710,000 distinct CDR3 sequences, around a fifth of them singletons. The material sequenced was blood. All receptors derive from a man in his sixties or seventies in good health.

This chain uses TRBV5-1 with TRBJ1-6; 7 bases match TRBD1. The CDR3 is 18 residues long. J gave up 7 bases and V 1 base, and 14 bases lay outside the gene matches. Germline loops: CDR1 SGHRS, CDR2 YFSETQ. CDR3 sequence reads: CASSLQGPTGSGNSPLHF. The CDR3 nucleotides read TGCGCCAGCAGCTTGCAGGGTCCGACAGGGTCAGGAAATTCACCCCTCCACTTT. Full variable domain (outside the CDR3, taken from reference TRBV5-1 and TRBJ1-6): KAGVTQTPRYLIKTRGQQVTLSCSPISGHRSVSWYQQTPGQGLQFLFEYFSETQRNKGNFPGRFSGRQFSNSRSEMNVSTLELGDSALYLCASSLQGPTGSGNSPLHFGNGTRLTVT.

V is TRBV14 and J is TRBJ2-3; no definite D call. CDR1 and CDR2 from the germline V gene are SGHDN and FVKESK. Trimming took 1 base from V and 8 from J, leaving 10 bases between them. This CDR3 comprises 13 residues. CDR3 DNA sequence: TGTGCCAGCAGCCAAGTACTCTTGGGTACGCAGTATTTT. It specifies CASSQVLLGTQYF.

This chain joins TRBV7-8 and TRBJ2-1; no clear D. This CDR3 is 15 amino acids long. CDR1 SGHVS and CDR2 FQNEAQ come from the germline V gene. The V end was cut by 5 bases, the J end by 3 bases, with 14 bases between. The CDR3 sequence is CASSPPSDGYNEQFF. The CDR3 nucleotides read TGTGCCAGCAGCCCGCCGTCGGACGGCTACAATGAGCAGTTCTTC.

This clonotype came up a few times. The V and J genes are TRBV12-3 or TRBV12-4 and TRBJ1-2; D not certain. The CDR3 sequence is 15 residues long. Trimming removed 2 bases at V and 4 bases at J, with 14 bases between. The CDR3 here is CASSLRRTDVYGYTF. CDR3 nucleotides: TGTGCCAGCAGTTTACGCCGGACGGACGTCTATGGCTACACCTTC.

The chain joins TRBV5-1 to TRBJ2-3; the match to TRBD1 covers 10 bases. J lost 6 bases, V lost 1 base, and 8 bases had no gene match. The V gene's germline CDR1 is SGHRS and CDR2 YFSETQ. There are 16 residues in the CDR3. For the CDR3, the DNA is TGCGCCAGCAGCTTGTTAGGGACAGGGGCAACGGATACGCAGTATTTT. Translating gives CASSLLGTGATDTQYF.